This record concerns one T cell receptor (beta chain) sequence. The target antigen is unknown. The method was immunoSEQ multiplex PCR; TCRdb's version includes in-frame clones alone and lacks a portion of them. In the table there are 90,000 to 100,000 clones, approximately 84% of which are singletons. This sample stems from a study of T cell responses to AZD1222 COVID-19 vaccine. General study findings and limits: No day 14 peak samples; only post-peak repertoires were characterized. After two AZD1222 doses, spike-specific TCR breadth and depth rose versus day 0. As reported, nearly half of all spike-specific TCRs target variant regions that are unmutated.

Trimming left V 7 bases short and J 3 bases short, with 19 bases between. The germline CDR1 and CDR2 sequences are SGHTA and FQGNSA. The CDR3 spans 15 residues. This rearrangement joins TRBV7-2 to TRBJ2-7; weak D call: TRBD1 (6 bases). The material was peripheral blood, obtained 28 days after the second AZD1222 dose. The sequence was obtained from an adult who received the AZD1222 COVID-19 vaccine. The CDR3 bases are TGTGCCAGCACCCCGACCGGGCAGGGGAACTACGAGCAGTACTTC. Protein: CASTPTGQGNYEQYF.